The clone carrying this T cell receptor (beta chain) came up once. Its antigen is unknown. The data were obtained in a study of OX40 agonist ivuxolimab in advanced cancers. The overall study: Patients were dosed intravenously with ivuxolimab at 0.01 to 10 mg/kg every 2 weeks.

Clones were read by immunoSEQ multiplex PCR, and TCRdb kept only the in-frame ones, dropping some. Found here are tens of thousands of clones, roughly 80% of them singletons; the top ten hold approximately 6.3%. Autoimmune disease history or systemic immunosuppression meant exclusion. V lost 1 base and J lost 1, with 10 bases in between. CDR3 size: 15 residues. CDR1 and CDR2 from the germline V gene are SGHAT and FQNNGV. Study-wide findings and caveats: It was not determined which antigens were specifically recognized by the peripheral T cells that had undergone clonal expansion. Among T cells, CD8+ cells averaged more expanded clones than CD4+ cells.

The TCR sequence derives from an adult with an advanced solid tumor such as melanoma, head and neck, liver or kidney cancer. The sample in question was CD4+ or CD8+ T cells sorted from blood, obtained in a trial of the OX40 agonist ivuxolimab. The chain employs TRBV11-2 and TRBJ1-1; D gene uncertain. The CDR3 DNA reads TGTGCCAGCAGCTTAGCGGGTTTGTGGAACACTGAAGCTTTCTTT. It specifies CASSLAGLWNTEAFF.